Listed below are T cell receptor beta chains from one sample, sequenced in a study of shared clonotypes between healthy human individuals. Libraries were prepared by immunoSEQ multiplex PCR; TCRdb keeps only in-frame clonotypes and omits some of them. The sample lists about 2.1 million clones, about 94% occurring once. The sample consisted of naive CD8+ T cells from PBMCs. These receptor sequences come from a man younger than 35 in good health. Some clones in this sample may be carry-over from other donors' samples. CDR3s include the opening cysteine and the closing phenylalanine or tryptophan. Fields, in order: clone size, V gene, J gene, D gene, CDR3 DNA, CDR3 protein. D genes are given only for firm matches. Clone size, where shown, is once, few, many, or a class for clones that have expanded.

abundance: NA
v_gene: TRBV7-9
j_gene: TRBJ1-2
d_gene: TRBD1
CDR3nt: TGTGCCAGCAGCTTCGGTGGACAGGAGTACTATGGCTACACCTTC
CDR3aa: CASSFGGQEYYGYTF

abundance: NA
v_gene: TRBV11-2
j_gene: TRBJ2-7
d_gene: NA
CDR3nt: TGTGCCAGCAGCGGATGGACAGATCAACCCTCCTACGAGCAGTACTTC
CDR3aa: CASSGWTDQPSYEQYF

abundance: NA
v_gene: TRBV5-6
j_gene: TRBJ2-5
d_gene: TRBD2
CDR3nt: TGTGCCAGCAGCCCTGGACTAGCGGGAGGGATTCAAGAGACCCAGTACTTC
CDR3aa: CASSPGLAGGIQETQYF

abundance: once
v_gene: TRBV27
j_gene: TRBJ1-1
d_gene: NA
CDR3nt: TGTGCCAGCAGTCCATGGGGGGGGCCAGCTTTCTTT
CDR3aa: CASSPWGGPAFF

abundance: NA
v_gene: TRBV28
j_gene: TRBJ2-3
d_gene: NA
CDR3nt: TGTGCCAGCAGTTTAACTCTGGCGGGATCTAGCACAGATACGCAGTATTTT
CDR3aa: CASSLTLAGSSTDTQYF

abundance: NA
v_gene: TRBV13
j_gene: TRBJ1-1
d_gene: NA
CDR3nt: TGTGCCAGCAGCTTAGGGGTAAACACTGAAGCTTTCTTT
CDR3aa: CASSLGVNTEAFF

abundance: NA
v_gene: TRBV4-3
j_gene: TRBJ1-2
d_gene: TRBD1
CDR3nt: TGCGCCAGCAGCCCAGGGGGGCTAGAATCATACTATGGCTACACCTTC
CDR3aa: CASSPGGLESYYGYTF

abundance: NA
v_gene: TRBV6-6
j_gene: TRBJ2-1
d_gene: NA
CDR3nt: TGTGCCAGCAGTTACTCGATGGAGGAGGCATCCAATGAGCAGTTCTTC
CDR3aa: CASSYSMEEASNEQFF

abundance: NA
v_gene: TRBV4-2
j_gene: TRBJ2-2
d_gene: TRBD2
CDR3nt: TGTGCCAGCAGCCAAGGGGTGGCGGGAGCGTACACCGGGGAGCTGTTTTTT
CDR3aa: CASSQGVAGAYTGELFF

abundance: NA
v_gene: TRBV27
j_gene: TRBJ2-3
d_gene: NA
CDR3nt: TGTGCCAGCAGTCTCCTATTAAACCCAGATACGCAGTATTTT
CDR3aa: CASSLLLNPDTQYF

abundance: once
v_gene: TRBV27
j_gene: TRBJ2-3
d_gene: TRBD2
CDR3nt: TGTGCCAGCAGTCCCGCGACGCGGGAGGCCACAGATACGCAGTATTTT
CDR3aa: CASSPATREATDTQYF

abundance: NA
v_gene: TRBV6-5
j_gene: TRBJ2-7
d_gene: TRBD2
CDR3nt: TGTGCCAGCAGCCTAACTAGCGGGAGTTTGTGGGAGCAGTACTTC
CDR3aa: CASSLTSGSLWEQYF

abundance: few
v_gene: TRBV19
j_gene: TRBJ1-5
d_gene: NA
CDR3nt: TGTGCCAGTAGTATAGACGGGGAACATCAGCCCCAGCATTTT
CDR3aa: CASSIDGEHQPQHF

abundance: NA
v_gene: TRBV7-9
j_gene: TRBJ2-1
d_gene: TRBD1
CDR3nt: TGTGCCAGCAGCTTAGGCCCCGCCCGGACAGGGGGCAATGAGCAGTTCTTC
CDR3aa: CASSLGPARTGGNEQFF

abundance: NA
v_gene: TRBV19
j_gene: TRBJ1-5
d_gene: NA
CDR3nt: TGTGCCAGTAGTCCCCAGGTGAATAGCAATCGGCCCCAGCATTTT
CDR3aa: CASSPQVNSNRPQHF

abundance: NA
v_gene: TRBV28
j_gene: TRBJ2-3
d_gene: NA
CDR3nt: TGTGCCAGCAGTTTGGGTGGTTTTATATATTTT
CDR3aa: CASSLGGFIYF

abundance: once
v_gene: TRBV27
j_gene: TRBJ2-2
d_gene: NA
CDR3nt: TGTGCCAGCAGTTCCCGACTAGACATGAACACCGGGGAGCTGTTTTTT
CDR3aa: CASSSRLDMNTGELFF

abundance: NA
v_gene: TRBV5-8
j_gene: TRBJ2-7
d_gene: NA
CDR3nt: TGTGCCAGCAGCTTGGACGGTGGGGAGGGGGGCACCGAGCAGTACTTC
CDR3aa: CASSLDGGEGGTEQYF

abundance: NA
v_gene: TRBV25-1
j_gene: TRBJ1-1
d_gene: NA
CDR3nt: TGTGCCAGCAGTGTGAAAGACAGCTATGAAGCTTTCTTT
CDR3aa: CASSVKDSYEAFF

abundance: NA
v_gene: TRBV5-1
j_gene: TRBJ1-5
d_gene: NA
CDR3nt: TGCGCCAGCAGCTTATCAGGAGAACAGCCCCAGCATTTT
CDR3aa: CASSLSGEQPQHF

abundance: NA
v_gene: TRBV4-3
j_gene: TRBJ2-7
d_gene: NA
CDR3nt: TGCGCCAGCAGCGCAACGGAGGGTACGAACGAGCAGTACTTC
CDR3aa: CASSATEGTNEQYF

abundance: NA
v_gene: TRBV7-9
j_gene: TRBJ2-7
d_gene: TRBD1
CDR3nt: TGTGCCAGCAGCTTATTCCGGGACAGAAATTCCCCAGGCTACGAGCAGTACTTC
CDR3aa: CASSLFRDRNSPGYEQYF

abundance: NA
v_gene: TRBV7-9
j_gene: TRBJ2-1
d_gene: NA
CDR3nt: TGTGCCAGCAGCCTCACTAGTGGCGTCAATGAGCAGTTCTTC
CDR3aa: CASSLTSGVNEQFF

abundance: few
v_gene: TRBV2
j_gene: TRBJ1-5
d_gene: NA
CDR3nt: TGTGCCAGCAGCATAGGGCCTCTCAGCAATCAGCCCCAGCATTTT
CDR3aa: CASSIGPLSNQPQHF

abundance: NA
v_gene: TRBV28
j_gene: TRBJ2-1
d_gene: NA
CDR3nt: TGTGCCAGCAGTTTATGGGGCGGACTCTACAATGAGCAGTTCTTC
CDR3aa: CASSLWGGLYNEQFF

abundance: NA
v_gene: TRBV28
j_gene: TRBJ2-1
d_gene: NA
CDR3nt: TGTGCCAGCAGTTTTAGTTCGCGCAACCGGTTCTTC
CDR3aa: CASSFSSRNRFF

abundance: NA
v_gene: TRBV7-2
j_gene: TRBJ2-1
d_gene: NA
CDR3nt: TGTGCCAGCAGCTTGGGGGAAGGCGACAATGAGCAGTTCTTC
CDR3aa: CASSLGEGDNEQFF

abundance: NA
v_gene: TRBV5-5
j_gene: TRBJ1-5
d_gene: TRBD1
CDR3nt: TGTGCCAGCAGCTCGATTTCCGGGACAGGGTATGACCAGCCCCAGCATTTT
CDR3aa: CASSSISGTGYDQPQHF

abundance: NA
v_gene: TRBV7-9
j_gene: TRBJ2-3
d_gene: TRBD2
CDR3nt: TGTGCCAGCAGCCTACCCTCCCCCAGCGGGGGGAGCGCAGATACGCAGTATTTT
CDR3aa: CASSLPSPSGGSADTQYF

abundance: NA
v_gene: TRBV27
j_gene: TRBJ2-7
d_gene: NA
CDR3nt: TGTGCCAGCAGTTTATACCCAAGCTCCTACGAGCAGTACTTC
CDR3aa: CASSLYPSSYEQYF

abundance: NA
v_gene: TRBV4-1
j_gene: TRBJ2-6
d_gene: NA
CDR3nt: TGCGCCAGCAGCGACCGGGACACCAGCTCTGGGGCCAACGTCCTGACTTTC
CDR3aa: CASSDRDTSSGANVLTF

abundance: once
v_gene: TRBV7-9
j_gene: TRBJ2-7
d_gene: NA
CDR3nt: TGTGCCAGCAGCCGGAAGGGTGAGATCTACGAGCAGTACTTC
CDR3aa: CASSRKGEIYEQYF

abundance: NA
v_gene: TRBV28
j_gene: TRBJ1-4
d_gene: TRBD1
CDR3nt: TGTGCCAGCAGTTTCCTCGAGGGGACAGACAGTAATGAAAAACTGTTTTTT
CDR3aa: CASSFLEGTDSNEKLFF

abundance: NA
v_gene: TRBV6-4
j_gene: TRBJ2-2
d_gene: TRBD2
CDR3nt: TGTGCCAGCAGTGACCGCGTAGCGGGAGCCACCGGGGAGCTGTTTTTT
CDR3aa: CASSDRVAGATGELFF

abundance: NA
v_gene: TRBV28
j_gene: TRBJ2-1
d_gene: NA
CDR3nt: TGTGCCAGCGGCCGGAGCTACAATGAGCAGTTCTTC
CDR3aa: CASGRSYNEQFF

abundance: NA
v_gene: TRBV11-2
j_gene: TRBJ1-4
d_gene: NA
CDR3nt: TGTGCCAGCAGCTTTACGACCGCAGGTGAAAAACTGTTTTTT
CDR3aa: CASSFTTAGEKLFF

abundance: NA
v_gene: TRBV7-9
j_gene: TRBJ1-1
d_gene: NA
CDR3nt: TGTGCCAGCAGACTTGGAGGGGCGGAGGATACTGAAGCTTTCTTT
CDR3aa: CASRLGGAEDTEAFF

abundance: NA
v_gene: TRBV9
j_gene: TRBJ2-2
d_gene: NA
CDR3nt: TGTGCCAGCAGCGGGAGGGCCGGTAGCGGGGAGCTGTTTTTT
CDR3aa: CASSGRAGSGELFF

abundance: once
v_gene: TRBV4-3
j_gene: TRBJ2-1
d_gene: TRBD1
CDR3nt: TGCGCCAGCAGCCAATCCCTCGGACAGGGGGCGGCTGAGCAGTTCTTC
CDR3aa: CASSQSLGQGAAEQFF

abundance: NA
v_gene: TRBV7-9
j_gene: TRBJ1-1
d_gene: NA
CDR3nt: TGTGCCAGCAGCTTTGGGCCTGAAGCTTTCTTT
CDR3aa: CASSFGPEAFF

abundance: NA
v_gene: TRBV27
j_gene: TRBJ2-5
d_gene: NA
CDR3nt: TGTGCCAGCAGTCCAATAGGTCAAGAGACCCAGTACTTC
CDR3aa: CASSPIGQETQYF

abundance: NA
v_gene: TRBV5-6
j_gene: TRBJ2-1
d_gene: NA
CDR3nt: TGTGCCAGCAGCTTGTCCAATGAGCAGTTCTTC
CDR3aa: CASSLSNEQFF

abundance: NA
v_gene: TRBV19
j_gene: TRBJ2-1
d_gene: NA
CDR3nt: TGTGCCAGTAGTATAGCTAGTTCCTACAATGAGCAGTTCTTC
CDR3aa: CASSIASSYNEQFF

abundance: NA
v_gene: TRBV6-5
j_gene: TRBJ1-2
d_gene: NA
CDR3nt: TGTGCCAGCAGTTACAAGACAGCCGGTGGGCATGGCTACACCTTC
CDR3aa: CASSYKTAGGHGYTF

abundance: NA
v_gene: TRBV7-9
j_gene: TRBJ2-3
d_gene: NA
CDR3nt: TGTGCCAGCAGCTTAGGGCTAGCTAATACGCAGTATTTT
CDR3aa: CASSLGLANTQYF

abundance: NA
v_gene: TRBV6-6
j_gene: TRBJ1-2
d_gene: NA
CDR3nt: TGTGCCAGCAGAAATGACAGCCCCTATGGCTACACCTTC
CDR3aa: CASRNDSPYGYTF

abundance: NA
v_gene: TRBV6-5
j_gene: TRBJ2-7
d_gene: TRBD2
CDR3nt: TGTGCCAGCAGTTACCGACTAGCGGGAGACGGGGAGCAGTACTTC
CDR3aa: CASSYRLAGDGEQYF

abundance: NA
v_gene: TRBV7-8
j_gene: TRBJ2-1
d_gene: NA
CDR3nt: TGTGCCAGCAGCTTAGCGTTAGTAGGGGGGGGCTCCTACAATGAGCAGTTCTTC
CDR3aa: CASSLALVGGGSYNEQFF

abundance: NA
v_gene: TRBV29-1
j_gene: TRBJ2-3
d_gene: TRBD1
CDR3nt: TGCAGCGTTGACCTACAGGGGGCAGATACGCAGTATTTT
CDR3aa: CSVDLQGADTQYF

abundance: NA
v_gene: TRBV6-5
j_gene: TRBJ2-1
d_gene: TRBD2
CDR3nt: TGTGCCAGCAGTTCCGGGACTAGACTATACAATGAGCAGTTCTTC
CDR3aa: CASSSGTRLYNEQFF

abundance: NA
v_gene: TRBV27
j_gene: TRBJ2-7
d_gene: TRBD2
CDR3nt: TGTGCCAGCAGTTTACTCCGGAGCGGGGACGAGCAGTACTTC
CDR3aa: CASSLLRSGDEQYF

abundance: NA
v_gene: TRBV2
j_gene: TRBJ1-1
d_gene: NA
CDR3nt: TGTGCCAGCAGTGAAGCGTCGATTGTGGGGAACACTGAAGCTTTCTTT
CDR3aa: CASSEASIVGNTEAFF